The TCR beta chain under discussion was sequenced for a study of post-analysis software for immune sequencing data. On the study more broadly: Multiple sclerosis in the patients followed relapsing-remitting, secondary progressive and progressive-relapsing courses.

V lost 2 bases, J lost 7 bases, and 12 bases lay in between. The length of the CDR3 is 13 residues. Germline CDR1 SGHRS, CDR2 YFSETQ. Presence of unique molecular identifiers characterized the TCR beta cDNA libraries. With 1 to 10 million T cells as the source, roughly 0.5 million cDNA molecules resulted. TCRdb analysed the PCR reads with MiXCR anew, one entry per CDR3 protein. Of hundreds of thousands of distinct CDR3 sequences detected, over 45% appear once; the ten largest clones hold 11%. A note on this clonotype: Its antigen is currently unknown.

Notes on the study in general: TRBV5-6, TRBV5-1 and TRBV20-1 belonged to a set of roughly 5 TRBV segments that were more frequent in patients than controls. For normalized Chao1 diversity, multiple sclerosis patients scored significantly lower than controls did.

Material for sequencing was blood. The sequence was collected from a girl aged 2 to 9 with multiple sclerosis. The chain has TRBV5-1 and TRBJ1-2, with D maybe TRBD1 (5 bases). The CDR3: CASSLMGDGGYTF. The CDR3 coding sequence is TGCGCCAGCAGCTTAATGGGGGACGGTGGCTACACCTTC.